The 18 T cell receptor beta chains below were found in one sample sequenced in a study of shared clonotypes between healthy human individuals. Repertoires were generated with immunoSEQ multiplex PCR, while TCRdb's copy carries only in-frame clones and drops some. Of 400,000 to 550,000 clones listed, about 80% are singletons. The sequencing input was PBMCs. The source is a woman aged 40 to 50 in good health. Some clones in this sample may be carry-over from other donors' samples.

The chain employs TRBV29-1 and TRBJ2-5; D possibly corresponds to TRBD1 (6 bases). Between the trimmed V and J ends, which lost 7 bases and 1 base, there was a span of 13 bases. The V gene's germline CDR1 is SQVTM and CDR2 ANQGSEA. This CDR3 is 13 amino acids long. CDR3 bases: TGCAGCGCCCACAGGGACCTCCAAGAGACCCAGTACTTC. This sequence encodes CSAHRDLQETQYF.

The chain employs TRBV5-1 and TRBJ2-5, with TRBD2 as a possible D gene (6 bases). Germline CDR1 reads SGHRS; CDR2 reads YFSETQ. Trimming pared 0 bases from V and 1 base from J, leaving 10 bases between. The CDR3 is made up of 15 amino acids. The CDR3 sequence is CASSLAATSQETQYF. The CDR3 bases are TGCGCCAGCAGCTTGGCCGCGACTAGCCAAGAGACCCAGTACTTC.

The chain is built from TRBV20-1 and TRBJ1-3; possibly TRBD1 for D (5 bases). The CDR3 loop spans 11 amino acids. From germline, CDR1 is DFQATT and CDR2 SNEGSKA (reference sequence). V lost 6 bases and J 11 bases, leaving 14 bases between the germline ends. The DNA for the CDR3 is TGCAGTGCCATTATAGGGGACGCCATATATTTT. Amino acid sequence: CSAIIGDAIYF.

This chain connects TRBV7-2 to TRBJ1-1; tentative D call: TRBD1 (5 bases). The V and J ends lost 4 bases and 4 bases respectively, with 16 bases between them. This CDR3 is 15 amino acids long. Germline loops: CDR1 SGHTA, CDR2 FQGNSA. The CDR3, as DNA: TGTGCCAGCAGCTCGGCCGGGGCGTTGGTCACTGAAGCTTTCTTT. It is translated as CASSSAGALVTEAFF.

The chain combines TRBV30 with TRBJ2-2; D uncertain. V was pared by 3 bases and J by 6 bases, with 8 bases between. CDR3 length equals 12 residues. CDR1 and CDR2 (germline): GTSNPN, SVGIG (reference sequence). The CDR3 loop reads CAWRSRAGELFF. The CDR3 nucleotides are TGTGCCTGGAGATCTAGGGCCGGGGAGCTGTTTTTT. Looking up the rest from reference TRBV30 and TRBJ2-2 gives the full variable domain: SQTIHQWPATLVQPVGSPLSLECTVEGTSNPNLYWYRQAAGRGLQLLFYSVGIGQISSEVPQNLSASRPQDRQFILSSKKLLLSDSGFYLCAWRSRAGELFFGEGSRLTVL.

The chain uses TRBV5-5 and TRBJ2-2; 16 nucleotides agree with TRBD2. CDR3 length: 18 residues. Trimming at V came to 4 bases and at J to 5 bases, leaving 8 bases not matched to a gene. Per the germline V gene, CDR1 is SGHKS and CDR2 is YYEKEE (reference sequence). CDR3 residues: CASSPGLAGGPGTGELFF. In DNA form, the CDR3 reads TGTGCCAGCAGCCCGGGACTAGCGGGAGGGCCAGGTACCGGGGAGCTGTTTTTT.

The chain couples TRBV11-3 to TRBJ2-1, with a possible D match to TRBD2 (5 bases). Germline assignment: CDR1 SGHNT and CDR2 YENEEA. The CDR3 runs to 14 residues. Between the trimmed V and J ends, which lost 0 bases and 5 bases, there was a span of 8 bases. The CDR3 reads CASSLESGNNEQFF. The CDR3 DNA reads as TGTGCCAGCAGCTTAGAGAGCGGCAACAATGAGCAGTTCTTC. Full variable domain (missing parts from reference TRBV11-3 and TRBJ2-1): EAGVVQSPRYKIIEKKQPVAFWCNPISGHNTLYWYLQNLGQGPELLIRYENEEAVDDSQLPKDRFSAERLKGVDSTLKIQPAELGDSAVYLCASSLESGNNEQFFGPGTRLTVL.

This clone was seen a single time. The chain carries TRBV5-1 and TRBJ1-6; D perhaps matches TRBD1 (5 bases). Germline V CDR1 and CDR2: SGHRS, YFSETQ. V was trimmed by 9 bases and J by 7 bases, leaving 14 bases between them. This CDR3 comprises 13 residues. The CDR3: CATQAGPNSPLHF. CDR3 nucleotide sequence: TGCGCCACCCAGGCAGGGCCAAATTCACCCCTCCACTTT.

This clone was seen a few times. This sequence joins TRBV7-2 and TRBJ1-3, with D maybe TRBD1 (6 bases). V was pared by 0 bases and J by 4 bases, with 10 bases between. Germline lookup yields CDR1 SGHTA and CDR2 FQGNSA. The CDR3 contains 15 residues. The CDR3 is CASSLARGAGNTIYF. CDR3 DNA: TGTGCCAGCAGCTTAGCCCGGGGGGCGGGAAACACCATATATTTT.

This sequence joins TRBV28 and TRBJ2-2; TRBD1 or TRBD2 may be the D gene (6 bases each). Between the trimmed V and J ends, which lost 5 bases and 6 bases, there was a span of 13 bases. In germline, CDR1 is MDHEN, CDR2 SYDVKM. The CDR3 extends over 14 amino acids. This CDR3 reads CASSLRGRSGELFF. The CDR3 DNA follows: TGTGCCAGCAGTCTCCGGGGGCGTTCCGGGGAGCTGTTTTTT.

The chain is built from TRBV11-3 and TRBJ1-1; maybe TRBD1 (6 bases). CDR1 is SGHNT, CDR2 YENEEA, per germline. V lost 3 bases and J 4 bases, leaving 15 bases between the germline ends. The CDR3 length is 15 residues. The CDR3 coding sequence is TGTGCCAGCAGCTTCTCAGGAGGGGGTGGCACTGAAGCTTTCTTT. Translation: CASSFSGGGGTEAFF.

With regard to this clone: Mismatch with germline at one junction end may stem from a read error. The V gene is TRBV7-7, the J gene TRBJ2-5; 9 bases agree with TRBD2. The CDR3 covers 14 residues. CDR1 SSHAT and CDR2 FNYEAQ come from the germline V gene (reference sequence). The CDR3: CASSSGTSSGTQYF. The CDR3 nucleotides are TGTGCTAGCAGCTCAGGGACTAGCAGTGGGACCCAGTACTTC.

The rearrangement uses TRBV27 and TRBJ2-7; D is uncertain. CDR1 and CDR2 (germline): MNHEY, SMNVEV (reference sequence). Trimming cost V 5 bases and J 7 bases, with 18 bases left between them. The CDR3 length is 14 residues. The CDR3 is CASSLDQHQREQYF. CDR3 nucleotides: TGTGCCAGCAGTCTGGACCAACACCAGAGGGAGCAGTACTTC.

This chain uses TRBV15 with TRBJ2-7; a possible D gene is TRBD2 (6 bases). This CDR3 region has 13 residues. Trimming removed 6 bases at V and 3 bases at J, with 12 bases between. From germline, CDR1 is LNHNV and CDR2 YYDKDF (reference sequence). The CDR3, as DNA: TGTGCCACCAGTTCGGGACTTAACTACGAGCAGTACTTC. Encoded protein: CATSSGLNYEQYF.

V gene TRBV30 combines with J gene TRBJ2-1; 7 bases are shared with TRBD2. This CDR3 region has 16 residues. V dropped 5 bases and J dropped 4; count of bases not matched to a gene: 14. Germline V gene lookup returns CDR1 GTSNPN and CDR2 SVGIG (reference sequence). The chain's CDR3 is CAWSRGISGKYNEQFF. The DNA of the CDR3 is TGTGCCTGGTCGAGGGGAATAAGCGGGAAGTACAATGAGCAGTTCTTC.

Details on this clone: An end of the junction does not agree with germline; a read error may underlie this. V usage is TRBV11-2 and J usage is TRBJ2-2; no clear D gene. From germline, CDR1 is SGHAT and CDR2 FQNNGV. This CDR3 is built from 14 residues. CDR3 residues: CASSIDWGTGELFF. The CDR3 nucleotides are TGTGCCAGCAGCATAGATTGGGGTACCGGGGAGCTGTTTTTT.

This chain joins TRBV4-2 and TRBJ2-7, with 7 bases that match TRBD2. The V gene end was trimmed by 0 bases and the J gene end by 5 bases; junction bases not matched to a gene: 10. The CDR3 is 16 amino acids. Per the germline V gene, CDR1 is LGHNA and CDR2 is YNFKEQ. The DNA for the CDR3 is TGTGCCAGCAGCCAAGATCAGACTAGCCGAGGCCACGAGCAGTACTTC. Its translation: CASSQDQTSRGHEQYF.

The DNA for the CDR3 is TGTGCCAGCAGCACCTTAGCGGGAGGGTACAATGAGCAGTTCTTC. Its translation is CASSTLAGGYNEQFF. The chain combines TRBV9 with TRBJ2-1; TRBD2 agrees at 11 bases. Germline CDR1 SGDLS, CDR2 YYNGEE. After removal of 4 bases from V and 4 bases from J, the junction contained 4 bases not matched to a gene. The CDR3 loop spans 15 amino acids. Complete variable domain (other parts from reference TRBV9 and TRBJ2-1): DSGVTQTPKHLITATGQRVTLRCSPRSGDLSVYWYQQSLDQGLQFLIQYYNGEERAKGNILERFSAQQFPDLHSELNLSSLELGDSALYFCASSTLAGGYNEQFFGPGTRLTVL.